Below, 8 T cell receptor beta chains from the same sample are listed, as sequenced in a study of vaccination and CD4 T cells after COVID-19. No cognate antigen is known for these TCRs. Researchers used the Oncomine TCR Beta short-read assay to sequence DNA from cultured CD4+ T cells. TCRdb reprocessed the PCR reads with MiXCR, giving one entry per CDR3 protein. The data contain more than 6,000 distinct CDR3 sequences, about three quarters of them singletons. Stated treatment: approximately 9-day PBMC culture with coronavirus spike peptide pools or control peptides (ViraFEST assay). Samples of CD4+ T cells were obtained from the unexposed donor before the COVID-19 pandemic (2011-2018). Sequencing was performed on CD4+ T cells from blood, cultured in vitro. These receptors all stem from a human donor in good health.

The sample holds one count of this clonotype. V gene TRBV2 combines with J gene TRBJ2-3, with TRBD2 identical over 8 bases. The V segment lost 6 bases and the J segment 9 bases; nucleotides outside the gene matches: 11. Germline V gene sequence: CDR1 SNHLY, CDR2 FYNNEI. The length of the CDR3 is 14 residues. The CDR3 is CASRQTGGAGTQYF. DNA of the CDR3: TGTGCCAGCAGACAAACCGGGGGGGCGGGAACGCAGTATTTT.

The chain joins TRBV20-1 to TRBJ2-1; tentative D call: TRBD2 (6 bases). The V and J ends lost 1 base and 10 bases respectively, with 17 bases between them. Germline assignment: CDR1 DFQATT and CDR2 SNEGSKA (reference sequence). The CDR3 has 14 residues. The CDR3: CSARAASSDREQFF. The CDR3 DNA is TGCAGTGCTAGAGCAGCGTCTAGCGATAGGGAGCAGTTCTTC.

Regarding this clonotype: Relative to the germline gene, one junction end is altered; a read error may explain this. The V and J genes are TRBV6-1 and TRBJ1-5, with 10 bases aligning to TRBD1. CDR1 and CDR2 (germline): MNHNS, SASEGT. This CDR3 spans 18 amino acids. This CDR3 is CASSARDRGPYSNQPQHF. In DNA form, the CDR3 reads TGCGCCAGCAGTGCTCGGGACAGGGGACCGTATAGCAATCAGCCCCAGCATTTT.

The chain combines TRBV7-8 with TRBJ1-2, with TRBD1 matching over 7 bases. The CDR3 extends over 13 amino acids. Per the germline V gene, CDR1 is SGHVS and CDR2 is FQNEAQ. V was clipped by 5 bases and J by 3 bases; unmatched bases: 3. The CDR3 DNA reads as TGTGCCAGCAGCCGCGACAGGGACTATGGCTACACCTTC. Translation: CASSRDRDYGYTF. The full variable domain, completed using reference TRBV7-8 and TRBJ1-2, is GAGVSQSPRYKVAKRGQDVALRCDPISGHVSLFWYQQALGQGPEFLTYFQNEAQLDKSGLPSDRFFAERPEGSVSTLKIQRTQQEDSAVYLCASSRDRDYGYTFGSGTRLTVV.

J is TRBJ1-5 and V is TRBV20-1; D possibly corresponds to TRBD1 (5 bases). Per the germline V gene, CDR1 is DFQATT and CDR2 is SNEGSKA (reference sequence). The CDR3 totals 15 residues. V was cut by 2 bases and J by 1 base, with 12 bases left in between. CDR3 nucleotide sequence: TGCAGTGCTAGAATCCCCGGGGGAAGCAATCAGCCCCAGCATTTT. Translating gives CSARIPGGSNQPQHF.

The chain's CDR3 is CASSYSGQSSGNTIYF. Written as DNA, the CDR3 is TGTGCCAGCAGTTACTCTGGACAGAGCTCTGGAAACACCATATATTTT. J is TRBJ1-3 and V is TRBV6-5, with D perhaps TRBD1 (6 bases). Trimming took 0 bases from V and 0 from J, leaving 9 bases between them. The CDR3 extends over 16 amino acids. Germline CDR1 and CDR2: MNHEY and SVGAGI.

The chain is built from TRBV6-1 and TRBJ1-1; D is possibly TRBD1 (5 bases). The germline V gene has CDR1 MNHNS and CDR2 SASEGT. Trimming removed 9 bases at V and 1 base at J, with 15 bases between. There are 14 residues in the CDR3. CDR3 in amino acids: CASGGFGGNTEAFF. DNA for the CDR3: TGTGCCAGTGGGGGTTTTGGCGGGAACACTGAAGCTTTCTTT.

The chain links TRBV7-6 to TRBJ1-2; D might be TRBD1 (6 bases). Germline CDR1 is SGHVS and CDR2 is FNYEAQ. Trimming removed 1 base from V and 6 bases from J, with 9 bases in between. CDR3 length equals 13 residues. The CDR3 nucleotides are TGTGCCAGCAGCTTAGTTCCAGGGGATGGCTACACCTTC. Encoded protein: CASSLVPGDGYTF. Full variable domain (rest looked up from reference TRBV7-6 and TRBJ1-2): GAGVSQSPRYKVTKRGQDVALRCDPISGHVSLYWYRQALGQGPEFLTYFNYEAQQDKSGLPNDRFSAERPEGSISTLTIQRTEQRDSAMYRCASSLVPGDGYTFGSGTRLTVV.